This T cell receptor beta chain was recorded in a study of blood T cell repertoires in COVID-19. V lost 5 bases, J lost 7 bases, and 4 bases stayed unmatched. The CDR3 contains 14 residues. Germline loops: CDR1 SGHRS, CDR2 YFSETQ. Everyone who took part was about 18 to 90 years old, and they came from 20 to 25 US areas. Participants in the exposed group had met a COVID-19 case in the 2 weeks before joining the study. This clone has a handful of counts. Only in-frame clones appear in the TCRdb table, and some are missing; sequencing was by immunoSEQ multiplex PCR. Of 280,000 or so clones in the sample, roughly 91% were seen once.

The chain links TRBV5-1 to TRBJ1-6, with 9 bases matching TRBD1. The sample was PBMCs or T cells enriched from blood (not recorded which). The clonotype comes from a woman aged 45-60 years who had been exposed to COVID-19. For the CDR3, the DNA is TGCGCCAGCAGTGAACAGGGGGCAAATTCACCCCTCCACTTT. Its protein is CASSEQGANSPLHF.